Presented here are 28 T cell receptor beta chains from one specimen sequenced in a study of early T cells in non-severe SARS-CoV-2 infection. TCRdb fed the 5' RACE reads into MiXCR, producing one record per CDR3 protein. The data contain 35,000 to 50,000 distinct CDR3 sequences, around 5.8% of them singletons. Material: whole blood, obtained at baseline. These receptors all come from an adult who was a healthcare worker with PCR-confirmed SARS-CoV-2 infection or an uninfected control (not recorded which).

This clonotype was found many times. The rearrangement joins TRBV12-3 or TRBV12-4 to TRBJ2-4, with D unclear. The germline V and J ends were trimmed by 3 bases and 0 bases, with 18 bases remaining between them. CDR3 length equals 18 residues. For the CDR3, the DNA is TGTGCCAGCAGTTTCGGGCAGAACGCTCTAAGAGCCAAAAACATTCAGTACTTC. Its protein product is CASSFGQNALRAKNIQYF.

This clonotype was seen ten or more times. J is TRBJ2-2 and V is TRBV9; 10 bases line up with TRBD2. Germline V gene data show CDR1 as SGDLS and CDR2 as YYNGEE. The CDR3 runs to 15 residues. With V trimmed by 0 bases and J by 4 bases, 0 bases remained unmatched. The CDR3 nucleotides are TGTGCCAGCAGCGTAGTAGCGGGGGGCACCGGGGAGCTGTTTTTT. This codes for CASSVVAGGTGELFF.

This clonotype was counted ten times or more. The chain couples TRBV5-1 to TRBJ1-5, with a tentative D call TRBD1 (5 bases). The ends were cut back, 7 bases at V and 0 bases at J, with 8 bases in the middle. The germline V gene encodes CDR1 SGHRS and CDR2 YFSETQ. The CDR3 length is 13 residues. CDR3 amino acids: CASSRGSNQPQHF. CDR3 nucleotides: TGCGCCAGCTCAAGGGGTAGCAATCAGCCCCAGCATTTT. The complete variable domain, with remaining parts taken from reference TRBV5-1 and TRBJ1-5, reads KAGVTQTPRYLIKTRGQQVTLSCSPISGHRSVSWYQQTPGQGLQFLFEYFSETQRNKGNFPGRFSGRQFSNSRSEMNVSTLELGDSALYLCASSRGSNQPQHFGDGTRLSIL.

This clonotype was found many times. This sequence joins TRBV11-2 and TRBJ2-5; 11 nucleotides line up with TRBD2. The CDR3 spans 15 residues. Germline V CDR1 and CDR2: SGHAT, FQNNGV. V trimming: 7 bases; J trimming: 5 bases; junction bases outside the gene matches: 9. CDR3 bases: TGTGCCAGCAACCATATAGCGGGGGGGCTCGAGACCCAGTACTTC. Its protein is CASNHIAGGLETQYF.

The sample holds many counts of this clonotype. The chain recombines TRBV24-1 with TRBJ2-1; a possible D gene is TRBD1 (6 bases). Trimming cost V 4 bases and J 8 bases, with 11 bases left between them. The germline V gene has CDR1 KGHDR and CDR2 SFDVKD. This CDR3 spans 13 amino acids. CDR3 region: CATSEVRGYEQFF. The CDR3 DNA follows: TGTGCCACCAGTGAGGTCAGGGGTTATGAGCAGTTCTTC.

Many counts were recorded for this clonotype. V and J are TRBV12-3 or TRBV12-4 and TRBJ1-6; 11 bases are a match to TRBD1. This CDR3 is 14 amino acids long. Germline trimming cut 6 bases from V and 9 bases from J; bases unmatched to any gene: 4. The CDR3 DNA reads as TGTGCCAGCAGCCAGGACAGGGGGCTTTCACCCCTCCACTTT. It codes for CASSQDRGLSPLHF.

Only a few counts were recorded for this clonotype. The gene calls are TRBV5-6 and TRBJ1-1; D unclear. CDR1 and CDR2 (germline): SGHDT, YYEEEE. The ends were cut back, 4 bases at V and 4 bases at J, with 5 bases in the middle. This CDR3 is 11 amino acids long. The CDR3 is CASSQLTEAFF. CDR3 sequence (DNA): TGTGCCAGCAGCCAACTCACTGAAGCTTTCTTT.

This clonotype was seen at least ten times. This chain uses TRBV25-1 with TRBJ2-1; 7 nucleotides align to TRBD1. The germline gives CDR1 MGHDK, CDR2 SYGVNS. With 8 bases clipped from V and 0 bases from J, the junction kept 10 bases outside the gene matches. This CDR3 is built from 16 residues. The CDR3 protein is CASPTDRASSYNEQFF. CDR3 nucleotide sequence: TGTGCCAGCCCCACCGACAGGGCGAGCTCCTACAATGAGCAGTTCTTC.

This clonotype has ten or more counts. The chain employs TRBV20-1 and TRBJ2-1, with D uncertain. Trimming shortened V by 1 base and J by 7 bases, and 11 bases separated the two germline ends. This CDR3 is built from 13 residues. The V gene's germline CDR1 is DFQATT and CDR2 SNEGSKA (reference sequence). The DNA for the CDR3 is TGCAGTGCTAGAGTCCCCCAAGGGAATGAGCAGTTCTTC. Translated, it gives CSARVPQGNEQFF.

This clonotype was recorded many times. This rearrangement joins TRBV4-3 to TRBJ1-3; 7 nucleotides align to TRBD1. This CDR3 spans 15 amino acids. Trimming removed 3 bases from V and 0 bases from J; junction bases left unmatched: 2. Looked up from germline, CDR1 is LGHNA and CDR2 is YSLEER. The DNA of the CDR3 is TGCGCCAGCAGCCACGACAGGGACTCTGGAAACACCATATATTTT. It specifies CASSHDRDSGNTIYF.

This clonotype has ten or more counts. The chain uses TRBV18 and TRBJ2-7, with D hard to call. CDR3 size: 13 residues. V dropped 3 bases and J dropped 2 bases, with 8 bases sitting between them. CDR1 is KGHSH, CDR2 LQKENI, per germline. The CDR3 DNA is TGTGCCAGCTCACCGGAGCAGGCCTACGAGCAGTACTTC. Residues: CASSPEQAYEQYF.

This clonotype appeared many times. The rearrangement links TRBV19 to TRBJ1-2; 9 nucleotides align to TRBD1. The CDR3 totals 18 residues. In germline, CDR1 is LNHDA, CDR2 SQIVND (reference sequence). V was clipped by 6 bases and J by 6 bases; unmatched bases: 20. For the CDR3, the DNA is TGTGCCAGTAGCCCTTCTCCTTTCCGGGACAGGGAAAGGGATGGCTACACCTTC. Its protein product is CASSPSPFRDRERDGYTF.

This clonotype has at least ten counts. This sequence joins TRBV12-3 or TRBV12-4 and TRBJ2-3, with D possibly TRBD2 on 5 matching bases. This CDR3 region has 13 residues. V dropped 3 bases and J dropped 4 bases, with 8 bases sitting between them. For the CDR3, the DNA is TGTGCCAGCAGTTTTCTGGGAGCAGATACGCAGTATTTT. Protein sequence: CASSFLGADTQYF.

This clonotype was recorded at least ten times. This chain joins TRBV7-9 and TRBJ1-2, with D maybe TRBD1 (6 bases). Per germline, CDR1 SEHNR and CDR2 FQNEAQ (reference sequence). The length of the CDR3 is 13 residues. Trimming shortened V by 2 bases and J by 8 bases, and 12 bases separated the two germline ends. The CDR3 coding sequence is TGTGCCAGCAGCTTACCGGACAGTGGCGGCTACACCTTC. Translating gives CASSLPDSGGYTF.

Many counts were recorded for this clonotype. The CDR3 region has the DNA TGTGCCAGCTGCGACGGAGGCTCTGGAAACACCATATATTTT. It yields the protein CASCDGGSGNTIYF. The gene calls are TRBV13 and TRBJ1-3, with no clear D. The germline V and J ends were trimmed by 8 bases and 0 bases, with 11 bases remaining between them. The CDR3 extends over 14 amino acids. Germline V CDR1 and CDR2: PRHDT, FYEKMQ (reference sequence).

The chain employs TRBV6-1 and TRBJ1-2; TRBD1 matches 7 bases. The CDR3 is 14 residues long. Germline trimming cut 6 bases from V and 2 bases from J; bases unmatched to any gene: 6. Germline-derived CDR1 and CDR2 are MNHNS and SASEGT. The CDR3 spells CASRDRAANYGYTF. The CDR3 DNA reads TGTGCCAGCAGAGACAGGGCCGCGAACTATGGCTACACCTTC.

The table lists this clonotype with many counts. The chain employs TRBV12-3 or TRBV12-4 and TRBJ2-2; D gene uncertain. The CDR3 is made up of 11 amino acids. Trimming took 7 bases from V and 3 from J, leaving 3 bases between them. CDR3 DNA sequence: TGTGCCAGCACTTACACCGGGGAGCTGTTTTTT. This encodes CASTYTGELFF.

The rearrangement links TRBV7-8 to TRBJ2-7; the match to TRBD2 covers 10 bases. The CDR3 spans 16 residues. Germline V gene sequence: CDR1 SGHVS, CDR2 FQNEAQ. With 5 bases clipped from V and 4 bases from J, the junction kept 11 bases outside the gene matches. CDR3 loop: CASSAGSGGAGYEQYF. DNA of the CDR3: TGTGCCAGCAGCGCGGGAAGCGGGGGGGCCGGGTACGAGCAGTACTTC.

This clonotype was detected ten times or more. The V and J genes are TRBV15 and TRBJ1-5; 10 bases match TRBD1. V shed 2 bases, J shed 5 bases, and the junction held 3 bases outside the gene matches. Germline loops: CDR1 LNHNV, CDR2 YYDKDF (reference sequence). The CDR3 is 15 residues long. The CDR3 region is CATSRRTGGHQPQHF. The CDR3 DNA follows: TGTGCCACCAGCAGAAGGACAGGGGGGCATCAGCCCCAGCATTTT.

This clonotype was observed at least ten times. The rearrangement links TRBV25-1 to TRBJ1-6; 7 nucleotides line up with TRBD1. From germline, CDR1 is MGHDK and CDR2 SYGVNS. The CDR3 runs to 14 residues. V shed 6 bases and J 7 bases; nucleotides not matched to a gene: 6. CDR3 in DNA: TGTGCCAGCAGGGAGACAGGGCCAAATTCACCCCTCCACTTT. Amino acids: CASRETGPNSPLHF.

At least ten counts were recorded for this clonotype. The chain has TRBV11-2 and TRBJ2-7; D is perhaps TRBD1 (5 bases). CDR1 is SGHAT, CDR2 FQNNGV, per germline. This CDR3 is 14 amino acids long. V was trimmed by 4 bases and J by 0 bases, leaving 10 bases between them. CDR3 in amino acids: CASSYRRSSYEQYF. DNA for the CDR3: TGTGCCAGCAGCTACAGGAGAAGCTCCTACGAGCAGTACTTC.

This clonotype was seen ten or more times. V gene TRBV30 combines with J gene TRBJ1-1; D gene uncertain. Trimming pared 0 bases from V and 8 bases from J, leaving 7 bases between. Looked up from germline, CDR1 is GTSNPN and CDR2 is SVGIG (reference sequence). This CDR3 region has 11 residues. In nucleotides, the CDR3 is TGTGCCTGGAGTGTATTACGGGAAGCTTTCTTT. This sequence encodes CAWSVLREAFF.

This clonotype occurred many times. J is TRBJ2-3 and V is TRBV12-3 or TRBV12-4, with D perhaps TRBD2 (7 bases). CDR3 length equals 15 residues. The V end was cut by 4 bases, the J end by 3 bases, with 14 bases between. This CDR3 reads CASSYRGGGTDTQYF. CDR3 sequence (DNA): TGTGCCAGCAGTTATAGGGGAGGGGGGACAGATACGCAGTATTTT.

The sample holds many counts of this clonotype. This chain uses TRBV6-1 with TRBJ2-1; 8 bases match TRBD1. Germline CDR1 MNHNS, CDR2 SASEGT. The CDR3 totals 16 residues. The junction had 11 bases not matched to a gene; V was cut back by 6 bases and J by 4 bases. The CDR3 DNA reads TGTGCCAGCAGCGGACGGTGGACAGGGAGGTACAATGAGCAGTTCTTC. This translates into CASSGRWTGRYNEQFF.

This clonotype was counted at least ten times. The chain links TRBV29-1 to TRBJ1-4; a possible D gene is TRBD1 (6 bases). The V and J ends lost 3 bases and 5 bases respectively, with 13 bases between them. The germline CDR1 and CDR2 sequences are SQVTM and ANQGSEA. The CDR3 runs to 14 residues. The CDR3: CSVDLGGGNEKLFF. The DNA of the CDR3 is TGCAGCGTTGACCTGGGGGGCGGCAATGAAAAACTGTTTTTT.

This clonotype was picked up many times. The J gene is TRBJ1-1, the V gene TRBV20-1, with D possibly TRBD1 on 5 matching bases. V was shortened by 0 bases and J by 2 bases, with 16 bases between the two germline ends. This CDR3 region has 16 residues. Germline V gene data show CDR1 as DFQATT and CDR2 as SNEGSKA (reference sequence). CDR3 sequence (DNA): TGCAGTGCTAGAGATCTAGTTGCAGGGTTAAACACTGAAGCTTTCTTT. It yields the protein CSARDLVAGLNTEAFF.

This clonotype was found many times. The CDR3 DNA follows: TGTGCCAGCAGTCACAACAGGGTGACAAGGCCTCCCTATGGCTACACCTTC. It is translated as CASSHNRVTRPPYGYTF. V is TRBV6-2 or TRBV6-3 and J is TRBJ1-2; a possible D gene is TRBD1 (6 bases). CDR1 and CDR2 (germline): MNHEY, SVGEGT. The CDR3 has 17 residues. Trimming pared 5 bases from V and 4 bases from J, leaving 23 bases between.

The sample holds many counts of this clonotype. V and J are TRBV18 and TRBJ1-5, with 7 bases matching TRBD1. V shed 3 bases, J shed 5 bases, and the junction held 13 bases outside the gene matches. The CDR3 is made up of 17 amino acids. CDR1 and CDR2 (germline): KGHSH, LQKENI. DNA of the CDR3: TGTGCCAGCTCACCCGGGTTGGGCAGGGGGAGCGATCAGCCCCAGCATTTT. As protein: CASSPGLGRGSDQPQHF.